The sequence of this T cell receptor beta chain was determined in a study of T cells in Graves' hyperthyroidism and ophthalmopathy. Ophthalmopathy cases met thresholds of Clinical Activity Score at least 3, NOSPECS grade at least 4 and duration under 3 months. Clinical symptoms, serum thyroxine and TRAb, thyroid ultrasound and orbital computed tomography were used for the diagnoses. This clonotype has more than one count but fewer than ten. Amplification of TCR beta CDR3 regions was performed using RNA transcripts as template. The HTBI primer set drove a first-round RT-PCR of the TCR CDR3. TCRdb itself ran the multiplex PCR reads through MiXCR, one entry per CDR3 protein. The data hold around 600,000 distinct CDR3 sequences, with over 12% observed a single time. Germline-derived CDR1 and CDR2 are SGHTA and FQGNSA. The CDR3 totals 17 residues.

J is TRBJ2-1 and V is TRBV7-2; a weak D match, TRBD1 (6 bases). TRBJ2-7 matches the DNA end more closely, so the J call is doubtful. Sample: blood. This receptor was obtained from a woman aged 18 to 35 with Graves' ophthalmopathy. CDR3 sequence: CASSQVGRGSGYNEQYF. The DNA of the CDR3 is TGTGCCAGCAGCCAAGTCGGTAGGGGGAGTGGGTACAATGAGCAGTACTTC.